This TCR beta chain was observed in a study of spatial heterogeneity in lung cancer. About the research overall: A consistent excess of beta-chain over alpha-chain sequences was detected.

Worth noting for this clonotype: Its antigen is currently unknown.

TCRdb re-derived calls from the 5' RACE reads in MiXCR, one entry per CDR3 protein. This table holds under 6,500 distinct CDR3 sequences, 12% found once. Stated time point: sample taken at primary tumor resection. Samples were obtained from approximately 72 donors, all untreated early-stage non-small cell lung cancer patients. Unsorted whole RNA from tumor, nontumor lung or frozen PBMC underwent sequencing. CDR1 DFQATT and CDR2 SNEGSKA come from the germline V gene (reference sequence). The J segment lost 4 bases and the V segment lost 6 bases, leaving 8 bases of the junction unmatched. The CDR3 is 15 amino acids. Findings of the study overall: Tumor mutation counts were tracked by expanded intratumoral alpha and beta TCR counts.

The gene calls are TRBV20-1 and TRBJ2-1; 11 positions agree with TRBD2. The material was lung tumor tissue, obtained at surgery. The TCR was taken from a male donor with early-stage non-small cell lung cancer. CDR3 sequence (DNA): TGCAGTGCCCTTCCTCTAGCGGGGGGTTACAATGAGCAGTTCTTC. Encoded protein: CSALPLAGGYNEQFF.